The 18 T cell receptor beta chains presented below share a single source sample, sequenced in a study of T-cell memory formation after mild COVID-19. TCRdb recomputed calls from the 5' RACE reads with MiXCR, one row per CDR3 protein. The profile shows roughly 280,000 distinct CDR3 sequences, roughly 16% of them singletons. The sample was PBMCs or a T cell subset sorted from them (not recorded which). Every receptor here comes from a man younger than 30 who had mild COVID-19 (a few samples of this study predate the infection). Cell type and time point are not known.

V usage is TRBV7-9 and J usage is TRBJ2-7, with a possible D match to TRBD1 (5 bases). CDR3 length equals 13 residues. V was pared by 5 bases and J by 5 bases, with 13 bases between. CDR1 is SEHNR, CDR2 FQNEAQ, per germline (reference sequence). The CDR3 reads CASSPKGAHEQYV. The CDR3 DNA follows: TGTGCCAGCAGCCCAAAAGGGGCCCACGAGCAGTACGTC.

This chain joins TRBV5-1 and TRBJ2-1; weak D call: TRBD1 (6 bases). The germline CDR1 and CDR2 sequences are SGHRS and YFSETQ. Trimming pared 5 bases from V and 2 bases from J, leaving 11 bases between. The CDR3 loop spans 14 amino acids. CDR3 bases: TGCGCCAGCAGAGAACGGACAGCCTACAATGAGCAGTTCTTC. Translated, it gives CASRERTAYNEQFF.

The chain recombines TRBV7-3 with TRBJ2-7; 8 nucleotides align to TRBD2. CDR3 length: 14 residues. The trim removed 5 bases at V and 4 bases at J, leaving 7 bases unmatched. Germline CDR1 reads SGHTA; CDR2 reads FQGTGA. The CDR3 DNA reads TGTGCCAGCAGCACCCTAGCGGGCCAATACGAGCAGTACGTC. As protein: CASSTLAGQYEQYV.

The rearrangement links TRBV12-3 or TRBV12-4 to TRBJ2-5; TRBD1 matches at 11 bases. The CDR3 has 16 amino acids. Trimming at V came to 0 bases and at J to 5 bases, leaving 5 bases not matched to a gene. DNA of the CDR3: TGTGCCAGCAGTTTAGCCGGGACAGGGGGACTTGAGACCCAGTACTTC. It translates to CASSLAGTGGLETQYF.

This clonotype was observed a handful of times. The genes are TRBV6-2 or TRBV6-3 and TRBJ2-1; 9 nucleotides line up with TRBD1. There are 14 residues in the CDR3. Germline V gene lookup returns CDR1 MNHEY and CDR2 SVGEGT. Trimming cost V 7 bases and J 2 bases; bases outside gene matches: 3. The chain's CDR3 is CASTDRGPYNEQFF. Here the CDR3 DNA reads TGTGCCAGCACGGACAGGGGTCCCTACAATGAGCAGTTCTTC.

This clonotype was detected once. The chain couples TRBV3-1 to TRBJ1-5; no firm D call. This CDR3 spans 12 amino acids. Germline assignment: CDR1 LGHDT and CDR2 YNNKEL (reference sequence). V was shortened by 5 bases and J by 6 bases, with 8 bases between the two germline ends. The DNA for the CDR3 is TGTGCCAGCAGCGCCTTCGGTCAGCCCCAGCATTTT. Amino acids: CASSAFGQPQHF.

This clonotype was seen more than once but under ten times. V is TRBV6-6 and J is TRBJ2-2; 10 positions agree with TRBD1. The germline V gene encodes CDR1 MNHNY and CDR2 SVGAGI (reference sequence). This CDR3 has 15 residues. V gave up 6 bases and J gave up 3 bases; unmatched junction bases: 4. The CDR3 region has the DNA TGTGCCAGCAGGCCGGGACAGGGGTACACCGGGGAGCTGTTTTTT. Amino acid sequence: CASRPGQGYTGELFF.

This chain uses TRBV5-6 with TRBJ1-5; TRBD1 matches 7 bases. Germline loops: CDR1 SGHDT, CDR2 YYEEEE. The CDR3 is 15 amino acids. Trimming at V came to 4 bases and at J to 4 bases, leaving 8 bases not matched to a gene. The CDR3 here is CASSRGTDWNQPQHF. The CDR3 nucleotides read TGTGCCAGCAGCCGCGGGACAGACTGGAATCAGCCCCAGCATTTT.

This chain joins TRBV20-1 and TRBJ2-5, with 7 bases aligning to TRBD2. Trimming removed 6 bases from V and 3 bases from J; junction bases left unmatched: 7. The CDR3 runs to 13 residues. Germline V gene lookup returns CDR1 DFQATT and CDR2 SNEGSKA (reference sequence). CDR3 sequence reads: CSARLSGEETQYF. As DNA, the CDR3 is TGCAGTGCCAGGCTGAGCGGGGAAGAGACCCAGTACTTC.

Many counts were recorded for this clonotype. This chain links TRBV4-2 with TRBJ2-3; D is uncertain. Germline assignment: CDR1 LGHNA and CDR2 YNFKEQ. Trimming shortened V by 0 bases and J by 4 bases, and 8 bases separated the two germline ends. The CDR3 consists of 14 residues. In nucleotides, the CDR3 is TGTGCCAGCAGCCAAGAGGGTAGCCCAGATACGCAGTATTTT. It is translated as CASSQEGSPDTQYF.

In its sample, this clonotype was seen a few times. This chain links TRBV29-1 with TRBJ2-7, with D perhaps TRBD2 (6 bases). Trimming cost V 4 bases and J 1 base, with 20 bases left between them. Germline lookup yields CDR1 SQVTM and CDR2 ANQGSEA. The CDR3 spans 16 residues. CDR3 DNA: TGCAGCGTTGTAGGGACTCTCTTTCGGGAGTCCTACGAGCAGTACTTC. The encoded protein is CSVVGTLFRESYEQYF.

This clonotype was found a few times. This chain connects TRBV20-1 to TRBJ1-3; D is unclear. The germline gives CDR1 DFQATT, CDR2 SNEGSKA (reference sequence). The CDR3 runs to 12 residues. V lost 5 bases and J 3 bases, leaving 8 bases between the germline ends. The CDR3 reads CSAPFGGNTIYF. The CDR3 DNA reads TGCAGTGCTCCCTTCGGTGGAAACACCATATATTTT.

In its sample, this clonotype was seen a few times. The chain links TRBV28 to TRBJ2-3; TRBD2 matches at 10 bases. V was pared by 5 bases and J by 1 base, with 12 bases of the junction left unmatched. In germline, CDR1 is MDHEN, CDR2 SYDVKM. The CDR3 length is 18 residues. The CDR3 is CASSPSGGLALGTDTQYF. Here the CDR3 DNA reads TGTGCCAGCAGTCCGTCAGGGGGACTAGCGCTCGGCACAGATACGCAGTATTTT.

The chain links TRBV29-1 to TRBJ2-3; D possibly uses TRBD1 or TRBD2 (5 bases each). The CDR3 extends over 12 amino acids. Germline CDR1 and CDR2: SQVTM and ANQGSEA. V lost 7 bases and J lost 2, with 10 bases in between. The DNA for the CDR3 is TGCAGCGGGGACGGGTACACAGATACGCAGTATTTT. Its translation is CSGDGYTDTQYF.

The chain recombines TRBV7-6 with TRBJ2-1; D might be TRBD1 (5 bases). From germline, CDR1 is SGHVS and CDR2 FNYEAQ. V lost 1 base and J lost 6, with 13 bases in between. The CDR3 is 15 amino acids. DNA for the CDR3: TGTGCCAGCAGCTTAGAACCAGGCCAGGGCAATGAGCAGTTCTTC. It specifies CASSLEPGQGNEQFF.

This chain links TRBV4-2 with TRBJ2-7; D is uncertain. The CDR3 totals 13 residues. V lost 2 bases, J lost 4 bases, and 9 bases lay in between. Germline V lookup: CDR1 LGHNA, CDR2 YNFKEQ. The CDR3 loop is CASSQRGGYEQYF. DNA for the CDR3: TGTGCCAGCAGCCAACGTGGCGGTTACGAGCAGTACTTC.

This chain joins TRBV6-1 and TRBJ2-1, with 10 bases fitting TRBD1. V shed 8 bases and J 9 bases; nucleotides not matched to a gene: 10. The CDR3 covers 14 residues. The germline gives CDR1 MNHNS, CDR2 SASEGT. The CDR3 loop is CASSGQGQRGEQFF. CDR3 coding DNA: TGTGCCAGCTCGGGACAGGGGCAGCGCGGTGAGCAGTTCTTC.

J is TRBJ2-1 and V is TRBV7-7, with a tentative D call TRBD2 (5 bases). Germline CDR1 and CDR2: SSHAT and FNYEAQ (reference sequence). This CDR3 region has 15 residues. V was clipped by 5 bases and J by 2 bases, with 13 bases between them. CDR3 bases: TGTGCCAGCAGCCCCGGACCGACTACCTACAATGAGCAGTTCTTC. Protein sequence: CASSPGPTTYNEQFF. Full variable domain (outside the CDR3, taken from reference TRBV7-7 and TRBJ2-1): GAGVSQSPRYKVTKRGQDVTLRCDPISSHATLYWYQQALGQGPEFLTYFNYEAQPDKSGLPSDRFSAERPEGSISTLTIQRTEQRDSAMYRCASSPGPTTYNEQFFGPGTRLTVL.